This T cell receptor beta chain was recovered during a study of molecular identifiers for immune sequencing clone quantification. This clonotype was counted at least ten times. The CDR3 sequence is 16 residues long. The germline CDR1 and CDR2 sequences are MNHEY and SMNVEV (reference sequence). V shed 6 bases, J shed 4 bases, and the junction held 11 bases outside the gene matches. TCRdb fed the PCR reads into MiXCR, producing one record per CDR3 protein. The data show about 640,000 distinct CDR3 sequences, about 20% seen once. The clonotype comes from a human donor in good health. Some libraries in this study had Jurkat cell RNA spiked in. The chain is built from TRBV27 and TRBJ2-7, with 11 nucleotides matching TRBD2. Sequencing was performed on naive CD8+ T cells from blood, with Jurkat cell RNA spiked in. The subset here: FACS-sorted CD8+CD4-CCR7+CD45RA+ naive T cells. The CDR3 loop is CASSPGLAGVNYEQYF. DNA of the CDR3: TGTGCCAGCAGCCCAGGACTAGCGGGTGTTAATTACGAGCAGTACTTC.